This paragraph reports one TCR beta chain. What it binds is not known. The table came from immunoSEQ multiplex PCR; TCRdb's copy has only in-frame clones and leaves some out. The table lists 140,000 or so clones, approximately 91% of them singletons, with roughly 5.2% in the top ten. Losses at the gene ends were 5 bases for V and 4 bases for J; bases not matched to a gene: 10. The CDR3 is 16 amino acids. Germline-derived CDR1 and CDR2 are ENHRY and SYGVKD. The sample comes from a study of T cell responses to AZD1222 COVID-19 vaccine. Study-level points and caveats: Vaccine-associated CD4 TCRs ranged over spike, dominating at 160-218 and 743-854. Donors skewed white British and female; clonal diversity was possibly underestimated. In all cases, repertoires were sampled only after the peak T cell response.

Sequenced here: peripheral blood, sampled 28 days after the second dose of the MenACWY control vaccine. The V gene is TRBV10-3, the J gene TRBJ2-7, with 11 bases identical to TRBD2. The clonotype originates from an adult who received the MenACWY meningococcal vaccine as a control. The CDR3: CAISPRLAGTQYEQYF. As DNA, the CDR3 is TGTGCCATCAGTCCACGACTAGCGGGGACCCAATACGAGCAGTACTTC.